This section outlines one T cell receptor (beta chain) sequence together with its context. Antigen specificity is unknown. One junction end disagrees with the germline gene, perhaps due to a read error. The data belong to a study of cytomegalovirus exposure and HLA in healthy donors. Study-level findings and limits: Indistinguishable V segments such as TRBV6-2 and TRBV6-3 were excluded. DRB1 showed the most TCR associations and HLA-C the fewest in a later analysis, as rates varied by HLA locus.

The CDR3 runs 16 residues. The germline V gene encodes CDR1 SQVTM and CDR2 ANQGSEA. PCR used 60 Vbeta primers and 13 Jbeta primers. Clones were read by immunoSEQ multiplex PCR, and TCRdb kept only the in-frame ones, dropping some. The repertoire includes roughly 150,000 clones, approximately 80% of them detected once, and more than 8% sits in the top ten. Sequencing was performed on PBMCs. The TCR originated in a male donor in good health and CMV-seropositive. This rearrangement joins TRBV29-1 to TRBJ2-6, with D maybe TRBD1 (5 bases). CDR3 in amino acids: CSVALARSSGANGLTF. As DNA, the CDR3 is TGCAGCGTTGCGCTGGCCAGGTCCTCTGGGGCCAACGGCCTGACTTTC.